The clone carrying this TCR beta chain occurred many times. As yet, its antigen is unknown. Alpha and beta constant-region primers primed reverse transcription of approximately 0.55 ug RNA. Alpha and beta chain libraries were made separately by chain-specific third strand synthesis with multiplexing indices. TCRdb re-analysed the 5' RACE reads in MiXCR, keeping a single row per CDR3 protein. The sample yields some 7,800 distinct CDR3 sequences, about 6.3% seen once. All unsorted peripheral T cells were captured because whole blood was used without fractionation. The sample comes from a study of HIV-infected patients and healthy controls. Study-level results: In healthy controls, MAIT alpha CDR3s were common; in HIV+ repertoires, severely depleted. With just sixteen HIV-infected individuals processed, the findings' generality was considered strongly limited.

The material was blood, obtained before antiretroviral therapy. This TCR was recovered from an adult with HIV infection.

CDR3 DNA: TGTGCCAGCACCCTAGAACTCGCCTACAATGAGCAGTTCTTC. Amino acids: CASTLELAYNEQFF. The chain uses TRBV2 and TRBJ2-1; D unresolved. Germline-derived CDR1 and CDR2 are SNHLY and FYNNEI. The CDR3 contains 14 residues. V dropped 7 bases and J dropped 2 bases, with 12 bases sitting between them.